The 16 T cell receptor beta chains below all came from one sample that was sequenced in a study of shared clonotypes between healthy human individuals. Assay: immunoSEQ multiplex PCR; the TCRdb copy retains only in-frame clones and omits some. The sample yields under 2.5 million clones, about 90% seen once. Sequencing used naive CD4+ T cells from PBMCs. Stated subset: CD45RA+ positively selected. These receptor sequences come from a man aged 18 to 30 in good health. Some clones in this sample may be carry-over from other donors' samples.

The V call is TRBV15, the J call TRBJ2-1, with 11 bases matching TRBD1. The trim removed 5 bases at V and 4 bases at J, leaving 4 bases unmatched. The germline V gene encodes CDR1 LNHNV and CDR2 YYDKDF (reference sequence). The CDR3 contains 15 residues. This CDR3 is CATSRWDRGYNEQFF. The CDR3 DNA sequence: TGTGCCACCAGCCGATGGGACAGGGGGTACAATGAGCAGTTCTTC.

The genes are TRBV18 and TRBJ2-1, with 7 positions matching TRBD2. This CDR3 spans 16 amino acids. V trimming: 1 base; J trimming: 0 bases; junction bases outside the gene matches: 3. From germline, CDR1 is KGHSH and CDR2 LQKENI. CDR3 nucleotides: TGTGCCAGCTCACCACGGGCGGGAGCCTCCTACAATGAGCAGTTCTTC. Translation gives CASSPRAGASYNEQFF.

This sequence joins TRBV6-1 and TRBJ2-1, with 11 positions matching TRBD1. The trim removed 6 bases at V and 9 bases at J, leaving 10 bases unmatched. Germline CDR1 MNHNS, CDR2 SASEGT. The CDR3 runs to 15 residues. The CDR3: CASRSGTGGFSEQFF. The CDR3 DNA sequence: TGTGCCAGCAGGTCCGGGACAGGGGGTTTTAGTGAGCAGTTCTTC.

The rearrangement joins TRBV5-4 to TRBJ1-4, with a possible D match to TRBD1 (5 bases). V dropped 0 bases and J dropped 6 bases, with 12 bases sitting between them. The CDR3 has 15 residues. The germline gives CDR1 SGHNT, CDR2 YYREEE (reference sequence). CDR3 nucleotide sequence: TGTGCCAGCAGCTTGGAACATCGGGGGTATGAAAAACTGTTTTTT. This gives the protein CASSLEHRGYEKLFF. Full variable domain (rest looked up from reference TRBV5-4 and TRBJ1-4): ETGVTQSPTHLIKTRGQQVTLRCSSQSGHNTVSWYQQALGQGPQFIFQYYREEENGRGNFPPRFSGLQFPNYSSELNVNALELDDSALYLCASSLEHRGYEKLFFGSGTQLSVL.

With regard to this clone: Other DNA sequences within the sample encode an identical CDR3. The V and J genes are TRBV2 and TRBJ2-2; D gene ambiguous. Trimming shortened V by 6 bases and J by 2 bases, and 7 bases separated the two germline ends. Germline CDR1 is SNHLY and CDR2 is FYNNEI. There are 13 residues in the CDR3. CDR3 nucleotide sequence: TGTGCCAGCAGCCCCGTAAACACCGGGGAGCTGTTTTTT. Translated: CASSPVNTGELFF.

The chain couples TRBV2 to TRBJ1-1, with D unclear. Germline V CDR1 and CDR2: SNHLY, FYNNEI. The CDR3 has 14 residues. The V end was cut by 6 bases, the J end by 3 bases, with 14 bases between. DNA for the CDR3: TGTGCCAGCAGGGACGTCAATCACGACACTGAAGCTTTCTTT. Its protein is CASRDVNHDTEAFF.

The V call is TRBV6-1, the J call TRBJ1-3; D remains ambiguous. Trimming removed 2 bases at V and 4 bases at J, with 21 bases between. The CDR3 contains 18 residues. Germline CDR1 and CDR2: MNHNS and SASEGT. This CDR3 reads CASSEIVVFLALGNTIYF. DNA for the CDR3: TGTGCCAGCAGTGAAATAGTTGTATTTTTGGCCCTCGGAAACACCATATATTTT.

This clone was counted a single time. Other DNA sequences of this sample code for an identical CDR3. The chain carries TRBV4-3 and TRBJ2-3, with 12 bases lining up with TRBD2. V trimming: 3 bases; J trimming: 3 bases; junction bases outside the gene matches: 4. CDR1 is LGHNA, CDR2 YSLEER, per germline. The CDR3 is made up of 16 amino acids. The CDR3 nucleotides read TGCGCCAGCAGCCAGTCGACTAGCGGGAGAACAGATACGCAGTATTTT. This codes for CASSQSTSGRTDTQYF.

The CDR3 is CASTHGTSGTAYEQYF. CDR3 coding DNA: TGTGCCAGCACCCACGGGACTAGCGGGACAGCCTACGAGCAGTACTTC. The J gene is TRBJ2-7, the V gene TRBV5-4; TRBD2 matches 13 bases. CDR1 SGHNT and CDR2 YYREEE come from the germline V gene (reference sequence). V was pared by 6 bases and J by 2 bases, with 8 bases of the junction left unmatched. This CDR3 is built from 16 residues.

The V call is TRBV6-1, the J call TRBJ1-1; D gene uncertain. CDR3 size: 13 residues. Germline V lookup: CDR1 MNHNS, CDR2 SASEGT. V was pared by 8 bases and J by 0 bases, with 10 bases between. CDR3 sequence reads: CASLAVLNTEAFF. The CDR3 DNA is TGTGCCAGCCTAGCGGTTTTGAACACTGAAGCTTTCTTT.

The chain uses TRBV5-5 and TRBJ1-2, with a possible D match to TRBD1 (5 bases). V was shortened by 4 bases and J by 4 bases, with 20 bases between the two germline ends. This CDR3 has 16 amino acids. From germline, CDR1 is SGHKS and CDR2 YYEKEE (reference sequence). CDR3 sequence reads: CASSQRDGARLYGYTF. DNA of the CDR3: TGTGCCAGCAGCCAACGGGACGGGGCACGTCTCTATGGCTACACCTTC.

The chain couples TRBV19 to TRBJ2-2; the D is unclear. Germline V gene sequence: CDR1 LNHDA, CDR2 SQIVND (reference sequence). Trimming removed 5 bases at V and 1 base at J, with 11 bases between. The CDR3 extends over 15 amino acids. The CDR3 protein is CASSVNSENTGELFF. CDR3 in DNA: TGTGCCAGTAGTGTGAACAGTGAGAACACCGGGGAGCTGTTTTTT.

The count of this clone is one. This chain joins TRBV6-1 and TRBJ1-5, with D hard to call. This CDR3 spans 13 amino acids. Germline-derived CDR1 and CDR2 are MNHNS and SASEGT. Trimming pared 8 bases from V and 4 bases from J, leaving 12 bases between. For the CDR3, the DNA is TGTGCCAGCCTTCAAGTGGGGAATCAGCCCCAGCATTTT. Its protein product is CASLQVGNQPQHF.

The rearrangement links TRBV18 to TRBJ2-1; TRBD2 matches at 12 bases. The CDR3 sequence is 15 residues long. Germline V gene data show CDR1 as KGHSH and CDR2 as LQKENI. V shed 3 bases, J shed 7 bases, and the junction held 4 bases outside the gene matches. CDR3 bases: TGTGCCAGCTCACCGACTAGCGGGAGTTTTAATGAGCAGTTCTTC. This codes for CASSPTSGSFNEQFF.

CDR3 residues: CASSLGGAQFF. CDR3 coding DNA: TGTGCCAGCAGCTTGGGTGGAGCGCAGTTCTTC. This sequence joins TRBV5-4 and TRBJ2-1; no definite D call. The ends were cut back, 0 bases at V and 12 bases at J, with 7 bases in the middle. The germline CDR1 and CDR2 sequences are SGHNT and YYREEE (reference sequence). The CDR3 is made up of 11 amino acids.

The chain joins TRBV19 to TRBJ2-7, with D unresolved. Trimming left V 3 bases short and J 3 bases short, with 6 bases between. There are 12 residues in the CDR3. Germline V gene sequence: CDR1 LNHDA, CDR2 SQIVND (reference sequence). CDR3 nucleotides: TGTGCCAGTAGTATCGTGGGCTACGAGCAGTACTTC. As protein: CASSIVGYEQYF.